What follows are 13 T cell receptor beta chains derived from one specimen sequenced in a study of blood T cell repertoires in COVID-19. Measured with immunoSEQ multiplex PCR; TCRdb has only the in-frame clones, and not every one. Here the sample spans over 25,000 clones, over 75% being singletons. Sequencing input: peripheral blood. These receptor sequences come from a woman in her forties or fifties with active COVID-19.

This rearrangement joins TRBV4-2 to TRBJ2-1; D remains unclear. The CDR3 sequence is 15 residues long. V shed 4 bases and J shed 1 base, with 11 bases lying between them. Germline lookup yields CDR1 LGHNA and CDR2 YNFKEQ. CDR3 DNA sequence: TGTGCCAGCAGCCGAGGCGAGATTTCCTACAATGAGCAGTTCTTC. Translating it yields CASSRGEISYNEQFF.

This rearrangement joins TRBV5-6 to TRBJ1-5, with 7 bases aligning to TRBD1. Germline V gene sequence: CDR1 SGHDT, CDR2 YYEEEE. With 4 bases clipped from V and 3 bases from J, the junction kept 7 bases outside the gene matches. The CDR3 contains 15 residues. CDR3 loop: CASSHGRGYNQPQHF. The CDR3 bases are TGTGCCAGCAGCCACGGCAGGGGGTACAATCAGCCCCAGCATTTT. Combining the CDR3 with reference TRBV5-6 and TRBJ1-5 gives the whole variable domain DAGVTQSPTHLIKTRGQQVTLRCSPKSGHDTVSWYQQALGQGPQFIFQYYEEEERQRGNFPDRFSGHQFPNYSSELNVNALLLGDSALYLCASSHGRGYNQPQHFGDGTRLSIL.

The V call is TRBV27, the J call TRBJ2-3; tentative D call: TRBD2 (6 bases). V lost 5 bases and J 3 bases, leaving 27 bases between the germline ends. The length of the CDR3 is 19 residues. The germline V gene encodes CDR1 MNHEY and CDR2 SMNVEV (reference sequence). The CDR3: CASSPQAGLAPRVTDTQYF. CDR3 DNA sequence: TGTGCCAGCAGTCCCCAGGCGGGATTAGCCCCCAGGGTTACAGATACGCAGTATTTT.

This chain connects TRBV10-3 to TRBJ2-1; a possible D gene is TRBD2 (5 bases). This CDR3 spans 11 amino acids. V dropped 5 bases and J dropped 6 bases, with 5 bases sitting between them. Germline CDR1 is ENHRY and CDR2 is SYGVKD. CDR3 coding DNA: TGTGCCATCAGTCTAGCCAATGAGCAGTTCTTC. Translating gives CAISLANEQFF.

DNA for the CDR3: TGTGCCAGCAGCCACGGGACAGGGAGGACCGGGGAGCTGTTTTTT. Translation: CASSHGTGRTGELFF. The rearrangement uses TRBV5-8 and TRBJ2-2; TRBD1 matches 9 bases. CDR1 and CDR2 from the germline V gene are SGHTS and YDEGEE. The CDR3 totals 15 residues. The junction had 6 bases not matched to a gene; V was cut back by 4 bases and J by 5 bases.

V and J are TRBV11-3 and TRBJ2-7, with 9 bases identical to TRBD1. Germline lookup yields CDR1 SGHNT and CDR2 YENEEA. V trimming: 6 bases; J trimming: 2 bases; junction bases outside the gene matches: 8. CDR3 length: 15 residues. CDR3 sequence reads: CASSEGTGLAYEQYF. CDR3 nucleotides: TGTGCCAGCAGTGAAGGGACAGGGCTAGCCTACGAGCAGTACTTC.

The chain carries TRBV11-2 and TRBJ2-1; maybe TRBD2 (6 bases). Trimming pared 3 bases from V and 0 bases from J, leaving 12 bases between. Germline V gene sequence: CDR1 SGHAT, CDR2 FQNNGV. The CDR3 runs to 16 residues. The CDR3 region has the DNA TGTGCCAGCAGCTTTGGCGGGGAAAGCTCCTACAATGAGCAGTTCTTC. This gives the protein CASSFGGESSYNEQFF.

The chain has TRBV2 and TRBJ1-2, with unresolved D. CDR1 is SNHLY, CDR2 FYNNEI, per germline. Trimming stripped 10 bases from V and 0 bases from J, with 12 bases between. The CDR3 consists of 13 residues. CDR3 sequence reads: CATYGQPNYGYTF. CDR3 in DNA: TGTGCCACCTATGGGCAGCCTAACTATGGCTACACCTTC.

V and J are TRBV2 and TRBJ1-1; weak D call: TRBD1 (6 bases). The germline gives CDR1 SNHLY, CDR2 FYNNEI. This CDR3 is 16 amino acids long. The V and J ends lost 7 bases and 4 bases respectively, with 22 bases between them. CDR3 nucleotide sequence: TGTGCCAGCACCTCACCGATATTGGGGGCGGCCACTGAAGCTTTCTTT. This gives the protein CASTSPILGAATEAFF.

The CDR3 bases are TGTGCCAGCAGCCGGACAGGCTCGTATGGCTACACCTTC. Translated: CASSRTGSYGYTF. This chain connects TRBV14 to TRBJ1-2; 7 positions agree with TRBD1. Trimming took 4 bases from V and 5 from J; bases not matched to a gene: 4. The length of the CDR3 is 13 residues. From germline, CDR1 is SGHDN and CDR2 FVKESK.

This sequence joins TRBV9 and TRBJ2-7, with 8 bases identical to TRBD2. Per germline, CDR1 SGDLS and CDR2 YYNGEE. Trimming took 0 bases from V and 7 from J; bases not matched to a gene: 9. The CDR3 covers 15 residues. The CDR3 is CASSVESGSGREQYF. The CDR3 DNA reads as TGTGCCAGCAGCGTAGAGAGCGGGAGTGGGAGGGAGCAGTACTTC.

J is TRBJ2-5 and V is TRBV30; 8 positions match TRBD2. Germline CDR1 and CDR2: GTSNPN and SVGIG (reference sequence). The CDR3 extends over 15 amino acids. The V and J ends lost 0 bases and 2 bases, in that order; junction bases with no gene match: 5. As DNA, the CDR3 is TGTGCCTGGAGTGTTGGCGGGGGGCTACAAGAGACCCAGTACTTC. Its translation is CAWSVGGGLQETQYF.

The chain carries TRBV7-8 and TRBJ2-1; 8 bases are a match to TRBD2. The ends lost 3 bases at V and 7 bases at J; junction bases unmatched: 5. This CDR3 is built from 14 residues. Germline assignment: CDR1 SGHVS and CDR2 FQNEAQ. CDR3 bases: TGTGCCAGCAGCTTTCGGGAGGGGGTGAATGAGCAGTTCTTC. This translates into CASSFREGVNEQFF.